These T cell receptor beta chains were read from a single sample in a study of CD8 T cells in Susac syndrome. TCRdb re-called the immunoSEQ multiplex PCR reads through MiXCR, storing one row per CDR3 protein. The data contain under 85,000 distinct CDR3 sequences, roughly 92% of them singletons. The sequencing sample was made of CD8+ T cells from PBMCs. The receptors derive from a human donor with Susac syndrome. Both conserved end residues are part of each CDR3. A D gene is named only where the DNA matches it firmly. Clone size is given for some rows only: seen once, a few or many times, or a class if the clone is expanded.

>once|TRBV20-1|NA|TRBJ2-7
TGCAGTGCTAGGACCCGCGACGAGCAGTACTTC
CSARTRDEQYF
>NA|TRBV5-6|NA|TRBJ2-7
TGTGCCAGCCGGAGGGGTCGAAGGGGGGAGCAGTACTTC
CASRRGRRGEQYF
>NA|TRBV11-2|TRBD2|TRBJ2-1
TGTGCCAGCAGCTTACTAGCGGCTGAGCAGTTCTTC
CASSLLAAEQFF
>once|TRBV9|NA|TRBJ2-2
TGTGCCAGCAGCGCCCGAACTAGTACCGGGGAGCTGTTTTTT
CASSARTSTGELFF
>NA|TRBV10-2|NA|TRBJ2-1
TGCGCAGCGAGCGGTTCCTACAATGAGCAGTTCTTC
CAASGSYNEQFF
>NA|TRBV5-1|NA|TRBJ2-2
TGCGCCAGCGCAGAGGAGGGCCGCAGGGAGCTGTTTTTT
CASAEEGRRELFF
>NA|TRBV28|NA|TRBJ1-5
TGTGCCAGCGTGCACGGGACGGATCGCAATCAGCCCCAGCATTTT
CASVHGTDRNQPQHF
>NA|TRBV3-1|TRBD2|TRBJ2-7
TGTGCCAGCAGCCAGACTAGCGGGAGGGCCTACGAGCAGTACTTC
CASSQTSGRAYEQYF
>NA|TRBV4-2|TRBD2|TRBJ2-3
TGTGCCAGCAGCCATGTAGCGGGAGGTCCCGGGTACACAGATACGCAGTATTTT
CASSHVAGGPGYTDTQYF
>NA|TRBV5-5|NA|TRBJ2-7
TGTGCCAGCAGCTTTGGAGGGGCCGAGCAGTACTTC
CASSFGGAEQYF
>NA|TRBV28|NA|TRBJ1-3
TGTGCCAGCAGTTTTGGGCAGACCTCTGGAAACACCATATATTTT
CASSFGQTSGNTIYF
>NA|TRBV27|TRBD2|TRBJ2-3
TGTGCCAGCCACGTGGGGGGGACTAGCACAGATACGCAGTATTTT
CASHVGGTSTDTQYF
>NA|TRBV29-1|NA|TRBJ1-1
TGCAGCGTTGAAGATGACGCGAACACTGAAGCTTTCTTT
CSVEDDANTEAFF
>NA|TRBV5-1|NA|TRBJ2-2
TGCGCCAGCAGCTTTCGGTACGCGAACACCGGGGAGCTGTTTTTT
CASSFRYANTGELFF
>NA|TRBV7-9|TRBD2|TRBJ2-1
TGTGCCAGCAGCTTAGGGCGGGGGGGCGATGAGCAGTTCTTC
CASSLGRGGDEQFF
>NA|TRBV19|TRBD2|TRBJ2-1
TGTGCCAGTAGTATAACAGGGCTAGCGGGGTACAATGAGCAGTTCTTC
CASSITGLAGYNEQFF
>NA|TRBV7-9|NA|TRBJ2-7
TGTGCGAGTGCGGGATTGGAGCAGTACTTC
CASAGLEQYF
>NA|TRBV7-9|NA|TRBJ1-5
TGTGCCAGCAGCTTAGCTGTCGGAGCCCAGCATTTT
CASSLAVGAQHF
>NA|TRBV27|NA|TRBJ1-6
TGTGCCAGCAGTTTATCAGAGTATAATTCACCCCTCCACTTT
CASSLSEYNSPLHF
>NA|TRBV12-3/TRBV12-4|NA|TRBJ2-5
TGTGCCAGCAGCTTGGGTTTCCAACAAGAGACCCAGTACTTC
CASSLGFQQETQYF
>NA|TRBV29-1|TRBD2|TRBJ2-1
TGCAGCGTCCGGGGGACTAGCGGGAGGATCTCCTACAATGAGCAGTTCTTC
CSVRGTSGRISYNEQFF
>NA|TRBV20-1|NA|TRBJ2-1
TGCAGTGCTAGCCTCATACCCTACAATGAGCAGTTCTTC
CSASLIPYNEQFF
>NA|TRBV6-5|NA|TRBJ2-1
TGTGCCAGCAGTTACTCGATTATACAGCCGGTAGTAAACAATGAGCAGTTCTTC
CASSYSIIQPVVNNEQFF
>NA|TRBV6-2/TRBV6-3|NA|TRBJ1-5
TGTGCCAGCAGTTACTCCGGGCTGGGGTATCAGCCCCAGCATTTT
CASSYSGLGYQPQHF
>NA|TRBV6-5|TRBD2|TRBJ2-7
TGTGCCAGCTCCCTTATAAGCGGGAATCACGAGCAGTACTTC
CASSLISGNHEQYF
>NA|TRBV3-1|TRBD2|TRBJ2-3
TGTGCCAGCAGGCTGGCGGGGGGTCAAGATACGCAGTATTTT
CASRLAGGQDTQYF
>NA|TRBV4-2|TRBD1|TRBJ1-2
TGTGCCAGCAGCCAAGGCGAGGGGGCCTTAGATGGCTACACCTTC
CASSQGEGALDGYTF
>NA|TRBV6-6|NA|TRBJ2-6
TGTGCCAGCACCCACCTGAGGGGGACCGGGGCCAACGTCCTGACTTTC
CASTHLRGTGANVLTF
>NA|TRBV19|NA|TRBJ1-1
TGTGCCAGTAGTAAGGCACTCGTGAACACTGAAGCTTTCTTT
CASSKALVNTEAFF
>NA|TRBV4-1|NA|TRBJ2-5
TGCGCCAGCAGCCAAGAAGGGGTACAAGAGACCCAGTACTTC
CASSQEGVQETQYF
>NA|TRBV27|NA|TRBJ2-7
TGTGCCAGCAGTTTCTCTAGCTCCTACGAGCAGTACTTC
CASSFSSSYEQYF
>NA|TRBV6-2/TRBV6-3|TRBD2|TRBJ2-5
TGTGCCAGCAGTTACTCATCGCGGCGGGGGTGGGAGACCCAGTACTTC
CASSYSSRRGWETQYF
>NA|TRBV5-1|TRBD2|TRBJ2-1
TGCGCCAGCAGCCCGGGACTAGCGGGGGTGAATGAGCAGTTCTTC
CASSPGLAGVNEQFF
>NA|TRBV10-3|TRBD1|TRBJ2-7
TGTGCCATCAGTGGGGCAAGGACCGGGACAGTCACCTACGAGCAGTACTTC
CAISGARTGTVTYEQYF
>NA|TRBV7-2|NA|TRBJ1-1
TGTGCCAGCAGCTTAGATAGGCGGGGGACTGAAGCTTTCTTT
CASSLDRRGTEAFF
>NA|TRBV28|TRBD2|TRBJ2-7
TGTGCCAGCAGTCGGACTAGCCTCTCCTACGAGCAGTACTTC
CASSRTSLSYEQYF
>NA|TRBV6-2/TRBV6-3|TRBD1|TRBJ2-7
TGTGCCAGCAGGGGGACAGGGGGTCCCCTCGAGCAGTACTTC
CASRGTGGPLEQYF
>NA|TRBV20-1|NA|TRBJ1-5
TGCAGTGCTAGACCCTCAGGAGGTGGGGGGCCCCAGCATTTT
CSARPSGGGGPQHF
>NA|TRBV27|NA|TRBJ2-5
TGTGCCAGCAGCCCCGGGACCTCAGGGGCCCAGACCCAGTACTTC
CASSPGTSGAQTQYF
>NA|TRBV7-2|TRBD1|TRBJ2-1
TGTGCCAGCGGACAGGACTCCTACAATGAGCAGTTCTTC
CASGQDSYNEQFF
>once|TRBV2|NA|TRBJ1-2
TGTGCCAGCAGGGGGGTGGGAGGCTACACCTTC
CASRGVGGYTF
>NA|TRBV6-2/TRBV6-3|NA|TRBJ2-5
TGTGCCAGCAGTTACTCCGGGACTGTATTTCAAGAGACCCAGTACTTC
CASSYSGTVFQETQYF
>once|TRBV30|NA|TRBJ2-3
TGTGCCTGGACCGAAGGGGTGGTCGGCACAGATACGCAGTATTTT
CAWTEGVVGTDTQYF
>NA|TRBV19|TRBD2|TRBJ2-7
TGTGCCTCTCTCGACACAGCGGGAGTCCACGAGCAGTACTTC
CASLDTAGVHEQYF
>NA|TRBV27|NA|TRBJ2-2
TGTGCCAGCAGTTTGAGCACCGGGGAGCTGTTTTTT
CASSLSTGELFF
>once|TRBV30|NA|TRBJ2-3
TGTGCCTGGAGTTCCTGGGGGGGGCATACGCAGTATTTT
CAWSSWGGHTQYF
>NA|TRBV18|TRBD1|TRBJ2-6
TGTGCCAGCTCACCCCAGGGGGCTTCTGGGGCCAACGTCCTGACTTTC
CASSPQGASGANVLTF
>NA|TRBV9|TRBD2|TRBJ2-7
TGTGCCAGCAGCGCCGAGGGACTAGCGGGAGACGAGCAGTACTTC
CASSAEGLAGDEQYF
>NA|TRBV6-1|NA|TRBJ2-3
TGTGCCAGCAGTGAACAGATTGCTATCACAGATACGCAGTATTTT
CASSEQIAITDTQYF
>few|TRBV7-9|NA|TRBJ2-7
TGTGCCAGCAGCCCGCCGGGACAACCTTACGAGCAGTACTTC
CASSPPGQPYEQYF
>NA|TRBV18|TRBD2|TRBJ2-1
TGTGCCAGCTCACCGCGGCTAGCGGGAGGCCCCGGCAATGAGCAGTTCTTC
CASSPRLAGGPGNEQFF
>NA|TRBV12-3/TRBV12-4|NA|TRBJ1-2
TGTGCCAGCAGTTTAGTCCCCCTGGGGAGCTATGGCTACACCTTC
CASSLVPLGSYGYTF
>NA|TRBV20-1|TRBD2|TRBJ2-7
TGCAGTGCGACCAGACTAGCCGCGAACTCCTACGAGCAGTACTTC
CSATRLAANSYEQYF
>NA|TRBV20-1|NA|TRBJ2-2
TGCAGTGCTAGAGGGCCGGCGGGACCCACCGGGGAGCTGTTTTTT
CSARGPAGPTGELFF
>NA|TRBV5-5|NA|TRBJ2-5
TGTGCCAGCAGCTCCCGAGCTTCATCTGAGACCCAGTACTTC
CASSSRASSETQYF
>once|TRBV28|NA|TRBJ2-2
TGTGCCAGCAGACTGGACCTTCGGGGGAACACCGGGGAGCTGTTTTTT
CASRLDLRGNTGELFF
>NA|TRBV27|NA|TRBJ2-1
TGTGCCAGCAGTTTAAGGACCCGGACGGGAAGACTATACAATGAGCAGTTCTTC
CASSLRTRTGRLYNEQFF
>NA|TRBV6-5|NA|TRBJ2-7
TGTGCCAGCAGTTACCAATACCGGGACCAACAGGGACAAGACCCTTCCTACGAGCAGTACTTC
CASSYQYRDQQGQDPSYEQYF
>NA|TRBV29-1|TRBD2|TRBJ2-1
TGCAGCGTTGAAAACCTAGCGGACCACTACAATGAGCAGTTCTTC
CSVENLADHYNEQFF